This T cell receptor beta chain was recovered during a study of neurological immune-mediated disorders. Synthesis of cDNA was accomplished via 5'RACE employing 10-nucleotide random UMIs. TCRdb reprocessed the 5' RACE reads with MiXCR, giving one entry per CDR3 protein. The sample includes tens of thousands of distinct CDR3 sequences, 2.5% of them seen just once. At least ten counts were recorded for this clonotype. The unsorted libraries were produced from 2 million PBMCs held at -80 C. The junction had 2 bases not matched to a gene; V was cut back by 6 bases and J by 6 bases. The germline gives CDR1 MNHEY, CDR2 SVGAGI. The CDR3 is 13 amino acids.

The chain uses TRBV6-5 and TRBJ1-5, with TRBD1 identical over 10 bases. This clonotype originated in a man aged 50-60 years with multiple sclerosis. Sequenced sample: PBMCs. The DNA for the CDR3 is TGTGCCAGCAGCCGGACAGGGGGTCAGCCCCAGCATTTT. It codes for CASSRTGGQPQHF.